This TCR beta chain was captured by sequencing in a study of T-cell reconstitution after alpha-beta-depleted transplantation in children. Notes on the study in general: For some patients, TCRbeta diversity was high at day 60 because of recipient T cells and thymic progenitors that survived. Where alpha-beta T cells came from about two months after transplant was reportedly several hundred expanded graft clones. Counts and diversity of T cells one year after transplant came mostly from newly produced T cells.

This clonotype was detected only a few times. Its antigen is not known. V was cut by 3 bases and J by 0 bases, with 9 bases left in between. Germline V gene sequence: CDR1 LNHDA, CDR2 SQIVND (reference sequence). CDR3 length equals 15 residues. For TCRbeta, the library was prepared with unique molecular identifiers. TCRdb redid the calling of the PCR reads with MiXCR, one entry per CDR3 protein. The sample has about 78,000 distinct CDR3 sequences; roughly 15% are singletons. V usage is TRBV19 and J usage is TRBJ1-5; D remains ambiguous. This clonotype was sampled from a male patient between 2 and 15 years old who had a stem cell transplant for acute lymphoblastic leukemia, so the T cells may come from the graft donor. Sequenced material: PBMCs, mostly from graft donor cells, taken 180 days after TCRalphabeta/CD19-depleted stem cell transplant. CDR3 residues: CASSMSLSSNQPQHF. CDR3 DNA: TGTGCCAGTAGTATGTCCCTCTCTAGCAATCAGCCCCAGCATTTT.